This TCR beta chain was sequenced during a study of blood T cell repertoires in COVID-19. Study details: Samples taken during acute and convalescent COVID-19 were collected in the United States, Italy and Spain. The analysed material was cDNA or gDNA that came from T cells, B-cell-depleted T cells, or PBMCs.

Study processing details: Reference gene primers were amplified, and this amplification served to estimate nucleated cell counts. Some clones are missing from TCRdb's copy, which holds only in-frame ones; the method was immunoSEQ multiplex PCR. The D gene and trimming were derived from the DNA, and the V and J assignments and clone size from that table. The sample holds under 200,000 clones, nearly 90% seen once. The specimen was peripheral blood. This clonotype was obtained from a man between 60 and 70 years old with active or convalescent COVID-19.

The CDR3 loop reads CASSIFVAGPGNTIYF. In DNA, the CDR3 is TGTGCCAGTAGTATATTTGTGGCGGGGCCTGGAAACACCATATATTTT. V usage is TRBV19 and J usage is TRBJ1-3, with D possibly matching TRBD1 (5 bases). In germline, CDR1 is LNHDA, CDR2 SQIVND (reference sequence). There are 16 residues in the CDR3. V was pared by 2 bases and J by 2 bases, with 13 bases between.